Below are 18 T cell receptor beta chains sequenced from a single sample in a study of shared clonotypes between healthy human individuals. Sequencing was performed with immunoSEQ multiplex PCR; in TCRdb, only in-frame clones are kept and a portion is missing. The repertoire has about 980,000 clones, less than 85% of them found once; the top ten carry over 1.3%. The sequenced material came from memory CD4+ T cells sorted from blood. Subset here: CD45RA-negative fraction. These receptors originate from a man between 18 and 29 years old in good health.

The rearrangement joins TRBV27 to TRBJ1-6, with D possibly being TRBD1 (6 bases). The CDR3 has 15 residues. CDR1 is MNHEY and CDR2 is SMNVEV in the germline V gene (reference sequence). V lost 1 base and J 16 bases, leaving 20 bases between the germline ends. The CDR3 DNA follows: TGTGCCAGCAGTTTATATGGCCACGCAAGGACAGAGCTCCACTTT. Protein product: CASSLYGHARTELHF.

The chain employs TRBV4-1 and TRBJ2-7; D is unclear. Per the germline V gene, CDR1 is MGHRA and CDR2 is YSYEKL. The CDR3 contains 15 residues. The V end was cut by 0 bases, the J end by 3 bases, with 12 bases between. The CDR3 nucleotides are TGCGCCAGCAGCCAAGACGGCAGCTTCCGCTACGAGCAGTACTTC. This codes for CASSQDGSFRYEQYF.

V and J are TRBV28 and TRBJ1-2; the match to TRBD1 covers 10 bases. The germline gives CDR1 MDHEN, CDR2 SYDVKM. V lost 8 bases and J lost 7; bases outside the gene matches: 10. The CDR3 consists of 14 residues. The CDR3 reads CASDRDRGEGGYTF. In DNA, the CDR3 is TGTGCCAGCGACCGGGACAGGGGAGAGGGTGGCTACACCTTC.

The rearrangement uses TRBV9 and TRBJ2-3; possible D gene TRBD1, 6 bases. This CDR3 region has 13 residues. V shed 4 bases and J shed 4 bases, with 10 bases lying between them. Per the germline V gene, CDR1 is SGDLS and CDR2 is YYNGEE. The CDR3 is CASSTGPPDTQYF. The CDR3 nucleotides read TGTGCCAGCAGCACAGGGCCCCCAGATACGCAGTATTTT.

CDR3 nucleotides: TGTGCCAGCAGCTCCCCGGGACTGGGTTCCTACGAGCAGTACTTC. This sequence encodes CASSSPGLGSYEQYF. The gene calls are TRBV11-1 and TRBJ2-7; D may be TRBD2 (6 bases). The CDR3 has 15 amino acids. CDR1 is SGHAT and CDR2 is FQDESV in the germline V gene (reference sequence). Trimming pared 4 bases from V and 1 base from J, leaving 14 bases between.

This clone was observed at least ten times. The chain uses TRBV19 and TRBJ1-2; D unresolved. V was clipped by 6 bases and J by 4 bases, with 15 bases between them. Germline CDR1 and CDR2: LNHDA and SQIVND (reference sequence). The CDR3 runs 14 residues. The CDR3: CASSSERSSYGYTF. In DNA form, the CDR3 reads TGTGCCAGTAGCTCCGAACGGAGCAGCTATGGCTACACCTTC. Together with reference TRBV19 and TRBJ1-2, the CDR3 gives the full variable domain: DGGITQSPKYLFRKEGQNVTLSCEQNLNHDAMYWYRQDPGQGLRLIYYSQIVNDFQKGDIAEGYSVSREKKESFPLTVTSAQKNPTAFYLCASSSERSSYGYTFGSGTRLTVV.

This chain connects TRBV28 to TRBJ2-7; D is perhaps TRBD1 (5 bases). The CDR3 is 14 residues long. The ends were cut back, 5 bases at V and 0 bases at J, with 11 bases in the middle. Per germline, CDR1 MDHEN and CDR2 SYDVKM. The CDR3 DNA reads as TGTGCCAGCAGTCCCTTGGACACCTCCTACGAGCAGTACTTC. This sequence encodes CASSPLDTSYEQYF.

The chain employs TRBV28 and TRBJ2-6; 11 bases fit TRBD2. Germline V gives CDR1 MDHEN, CDR2 SYDVKM. V lost 4 bases and J lost 0; bases outside the gene matches: 5. The CDR3 is made up of 18 amino acids. CDR3 residues: CASSSRLAGYSGANVLTF. CDR3 nucleotide sequence: TGTGCCAGCAGTTCTCGACTAGCGGGGTACTCTGGGGCCAACGTCCTGACTTTC.

Turning to this clone: Other DNA sequences in the sample encode the same CDR3. The rearrangement links TRBV15 to TRBJ1-6, with 9 bases lining up with TRBD1. This CDR3 is built from 15 residues. V lost 0 bases and J lost 9; bases outside the gene matches: 3. CDR1 and CDR2 from the germline V gene are LNHNV and YYDKDF (reference sequence). CDR3 in DNA: TGTGCCACCAGCAGAGACAGGGACAGGGTTTCACCCCTCCACTTT. Amino acid sequence: CATSRDRDRVSPLHF.

This chain uses TRBV10-2 with TRBJ2-3; the D is unclear. Germline CDR1 is WSHSY and CDR2 is SAAADI. The CDR3 has 11 amino acids. V lost 8 bases and J lost 3, with 6 bases in between. For the CDR3, the DNA is TGCGCCAGCTCTAGAACAGATACGCAGTATTTT. Residues: CASSRTDTQYF.

The gene calls are TRBV7-2 and TRBJ1-3; no definite D call. The V gene lost 3 bases and the J gene lost 4 bases, with 10 bases spanning the gap. This CDR3 has 14 amino acids. CDR1 is SGHTA, CDR2 FQGNSA, per germline. CDR3 region: CASSLGSGGNTIYF. Written as DNA, the CDR3 is TGTGCCAGCAGCTTGGGTTCGGGGGGAAACACCATATATTTT.

The chain uses TRBV11-2 and TRBJ2-2; TRBD1 matches at 7 bases. CDR1 and CDR2 (germline): SGHAT, FQNNGV. V shed 5 bases and J 4 bases; nucleotides not matched to a gene: 7. The CDR3 runs 15 residues. The chain's CDR3 is CASSMMGQPTGELFF. In DNA form, the CDR3 reads TGTGCCAGCAGCATGATGGGACAGCCCACCGGGGAGCTGTTTTTT.

The V and J genes are TRBV28 and TRBJ1-3; D remains unclear. The germline CDR1 and CDR2 sequences are MDHEN and SYDVKM. The V end lost 6 bases, the J end lost 1 base, and 16 bases lay between the germline ends. The CDR3 is made up of 16 amino acids. CDR3 nucleotides: TGTGCCAGCAGGTCCACCGGGAGCGGGTCTGGAAACACCATATATTTT. It translates to CASRSTGSGSGNTIYF.

This clone was seen a handful of times. This chain links TRBV11-2 with TRBJ2-7, with 12 bases matching TRBD2. The CDR3 has 16 residues. Germline V CDR1 and CDR2: SGHAT, FQNNGV. The J segment lost 7 bases and the V segment lost 5 bases, leaving 12 bases of the junction unmatched. The CDR3 reads CASSRRLAGVVREQYF. CDR3 sequence (DNA): TGTGCCAGCAGCCGGCGACTAGCGGGAGTAGTTAGGGAGCAGTACTTC.

This chain connects TRBV30 to TRBJ1-3, with a tentative D call TRBD1 (6 bases). CDR3 length: 13 residues. Per the germline V gene, CDR1 is GTSNPN and CDR2 is SVGIG (reference sequence). The ends were cut back, 7 bases at V and 0 bases at J, with 10 bases in the middle. The CDR3 sequence is CASTGSSGNTIYF. In DNA form, the CDR3 reads TGTGCCTCCACAGGGTCCTCTGGAAACACCATATATTTT.

The gene calls are TRBV18 and TRBJ1-6; D is possibly TRBD1 (5 bases). Trimming took off 2 bases at V and 10 bases at J, with 12 bases between the two ends. Germline CDR1 KGHSH, CDR2 LQKENI. The CDR3 loop spans 14 amino acids. CDR3 nucleotides: TGTGCCAGCTCACCAGAGGGGTCGCGGTCACCCCTCCACTTT. The encoded protein is CASSPEGSRSPLHF.

The chain uses TRBV6-6 and TRBJ1-3, with D tentatively TRBD1 (5 bases). Trimming pared 2 bases from V and 5 bases from J, leaving 10 bases between. The CDR3 consists of 14 residues. Germline V gene sequence: CDR1 MNHNY, CDR2 SVGAGI (reference sequence). CDR3 DNA: TGTGCCAGCAGTTACGGGACGGGGAGAAACACCATATATTTT. Amino acids: CASSYGTGRNTIYF.

The CDR3 sequence: CASSTGPRRGYTF. The CDR3, as DNA: TGTGCCAGCAGCACAGGGCCGAGGCGTGGCTACACCTTC. The chain carries TRBV6-5 and TRBJ1-2; a weak D match, TRBD1 (6 bases). There are 13 residues in the CDR3. V lost 6 bases and J lost 7, with 15 bases in between. Germline V gene data show CDR1 as MNHEY and CDR2 as SVGAGI.